The clone carrying this T cell receptor beta chain was detected only a few times. Antigen specificity is unknown. The data stem from a study of Tregs in tolerant kidney transplant recipients. V was cut by 1 base and J by 4 bases, with 5 bases left in between. This CDR3 comprises 13 residues. CDR1 is SEHNR and CDR2 is FQNEAQ in the germline V gene (reference sequence). Broader study findings: This study did not directly address biological reproducibility. The most relevant donor-specific Treg TCRbeta repertoire apparently came from expansion with activated donor B cells. Few patients were studied, so findings need validation in larger groups.

The protocol was immunoSEQ multiplex PCR, while the TCRdb copy is restricted to in-frame clones and leaves out a portion. The sample includes some 90,000 clones, 85% to 95% of them seen just once. The TCR originated in a human donor in good health. V gene TRBV7-9 combines with J gene TRBJ1-5, with D uncertain. The specimen sequenced was CD8+ T cells from blood. Here the CDR3 DNA reads TGTGCCAGCAGCTTAGGGAAGAATCAGCCCCAGCATTTT. Its protein product is CASSLGKNQPQHF. Supplemented by reference TRBV7-9 and TRBJ1-5, the full variable domain reads DTGVSQNPRHKITKRGQNVTFRCDPISEHNRLYWYRQTLGQGPEFLTYFQNEAQLEKSRLLSDRFSAERPKGSFSTLEIQRTEQGDSAMYLCASSLGKNQPQHFGDGTRLSIL.